These 17 T cell receptor beta chains originate from one sample sequenced in a study of T cells expressing NK-cell markers. Reanalyzing the 5' RACE reads, TCRdb keeps one entry per CDR3 protein, without DNA. This sample's clone table lists some 300,000 distinct CDR3 sequences. Sequenced: blood T cells: a sorted CD56 or NKG2C T cell subset, CD4+ or CD8+ T cells, or bulk PBMC T cells (not recorded which). These receptors were collected from a man between 18 and 35 years old in good health.

This sequence joins TRBV7-8 and TRBJ1-1; TCRdb designates TRBD1, a call that cannot be tested without DNA. CDR3 length equals 16 residues. Germline CDR1 and CDR2: SGHVS and FQNEAQ. This chain's CDR3 is CASSLERDRGRTEAFF.

The V gene is TRBV6-6, the J gene TRBJ2-5; the D call from TCRdb, TRBD1, cannot be confirmed without DNA. This CDR3 contains 13 residues. The germline V gene has CDR1 MNHNY and CDR2 SVGAGI (reference sequence). Here the CDR3 reads CASRQDPKGTQYF.

The J gene is TRBJ2-5, the V gene TRBV18. The CDR3 is 12 residues long. Germline CDR1 reads KGHSH; CDR2 reads LQKENI. CDR3: CASSSSEETQYF. Together with reference TRBV18 and TRBJ2-5, the CDR3 gives the full variable domain: NAGVMQNPRHLVRRRGQEARLRCSPMKGHSHVYWYRQLPEEGLKFMVYLQKENIIDESGMPKERFSAEFPKEGPSILRIQQVVRGDSAAYFCASSSSEETQYFGPGTRLLVL.

This chain joins TRBV5-1 and TRBJ1-3. CDR3 length equals 14 residues. Germline V gene data show CDR1 as SGHRS and CDR2 as YFSETQ. The CDR3 here is CASSLAGYGNTIYF.

This sequence joins TRBV20-1 and TRBJ2-1. This CDR3 has 14 amino acids. The germline V gene has CDR1 DFQATT and CDR2 SNEGSKA (reference sequence). The CDR3 sequence: CSAIKRGIRGEQFF.

The V call is TRBV7-8, the J call TRBJ2-5; TCRdb returns TRBD2, unconfirmable since there is no DNA. This CDR3 is built from 16 residues. CDR1 is SGHVS and CDR2 is FQNEAQ in the germline V gene. CDR3 loop: CASSLVGTSGRKTQYF.

The V call is TRBV24-1, the J call TRBJ1-4. The CDR3 has 14 amino acids. Germline-derived CDR1 and CDR2 are KGHDR and SFDVKD. CDR3: CATSDGATNEKLFF.

The V and J genes are TRBV20-1 and TRBJ2-1; TCRdb calls TRBD2, which cannot be checked without DNA. The CDR3 sequence is 14 residues long. Per the germline V gene, CDR1 is DFQATT and CDR2 is SNEGSKA (reference sequence). The CDR3: CSAPGLARSDEQFF.

The V and J genes are TRBV12-3 or TRBV12-4 and TRBJ2-1; as DNA is missing, the TRBD2 call by TCRdb cannot be tested. This CDR3 has 17 amino acids. The CDR3 spells CASSSKREGFPYNEQFF.

The chain uses TRBV6-2 or TRBV6-3 and TRBJ2-1; lacking DNA, the TRBD1 call made by TCRdb goes unchecked. The germline gives CDR1 MNHEY, CDR2 SVGEGT. This CDR3 comprises 15 residues. This chain's CDR3 is CASSLTARAPNEQFF.

The chain uses TRBV29-1 and TRBJ1-2; TCRdb selects TRBD1, and the lack of DNA leaves this call unchecked. Germline lookup yields CDR1 SQVTM and CDR2 ANQGSEA. CDR3 size: 11 residues. This CDR3 reads CSVSLGDGYTF.

The gene calls are TRBV20-1 and TRBJ2-7; absent DNA, TCRdb's TRBD2 call cannot be checked. Germline assignment: CDR1 DFQATT and CDR2 SNEGSKA (reference sequence). The length of the CDR3 is 14 residues. The CDR3 is CSATTSASLDEQYF.

The chain has TRBV19 and TRBJ2-3; the TCRdb call, TRBD2, lacks DNA for checking. CDR3 length: 17 amino acids. CDR1 and CDR2 from the germline V gene are LNHDA and SQIVND (reference sequence). This CDR3 reads CASSIGGLAGVTDTQYF.

V usage is TRBV4-2 and J usage is TRBJ2-3. This CDR3 has 13 amino acids. The germline V gene has CDR1 LGHNA and CDR2 YNFKEQ. The CDR3 protein is CASSQESVDTQYF.

This rearrangement joins TRBV18 to TRBJ1-5. The germline V gene encodes CDR1 KGHSH and CDR2 LQKENI. The CDR3 runs 15 residues. The CDR3 loop is CASADSQGINQPQHF.

This rearrangement joins TRBV12-3 or TRBV12-4 to TRBJ1-2. This CDR3 has 13 residues. CDR3 amino acids: CASSLGQKYGYTF.

V usage is TRBV27 and J usage is TRBJ2-5; TCRdb picks TRBD1, but there is no DNA to check that call. Germline V gene lookup returns CDR1 MNHEY and CDR2 SMNVEV (reference sequence). The CDR3 contains 15 residues. CDR3 loop: CASSLREPGRVTQYF.